Below are 18 T cell receptor beta chains sequenced from a single sample in a study of blood T cell repertoires in COVID-19. Profiling relied on immunoSEQ multiplex PCR, and the TCRdb table lists in-frame clones only, not all of them. Altogether a few hundred thousand clones are present, approximately 82% being singletons, with the ten largest covering roughly 4.5%. The sequenced sample was peripheral blood. These receptors were taken from a man in his 60s who had recovered from COVID-19.

The J gene is TRBJ2-1, the V gene TRBV12-3 or TRBV12-4; maybe TRBD1 (6 bases). The CDR3 runs 13 residues. V was pared by 6 bases and J by 10 bases, with 16 bases between. In nucleotides, the CDR3 is TGTGCCAGCAGACAAGGGACACCGGGAGAGCAGTTCTTC. Its translation is CASRQGTPGEQFF.

This chain links TRBV3-1 (or the pseudogene TRBV3-2) with TRBJ2-1; the match to TRBD2 covers 9 bases. In germline, CDR1 is LGHDT, CDR2 YNNKEL (reference sequence). The CDR3 runs to 13 residues. V lost 4 bases to trimming and J lost 12 bases; unmatched junction nucleotides: 7. Here the CDR3 reads CASSPREREAQFF. As DNA, the CDR3 is TGTGCCAGCAGCCCCCGGGAGCGGGAGGCGCAGTTCTTC.

V is TRBV6-5 and J is TRBJ1-2; 8 bases line up with TRBD1. With V trimmed by 6 bases and J by 4 bases, 10 bases remained unmatched. CDR1 is MNHEY, CDR2 SVGAGI, per germline. The CDR3 runs to 15 residues. This CDR3 is CASRPLDREGYGYTF. The CDR3, as DNA: TGTGCCAGCAGACCCCTGGACAGGGAGGGCTATGGCTACACCTTC.

V and J are TRBV11-2 and TRBJ2-2; 7 nucleotides agree with TRBD2. V lost 1 base and J lost 5; bases outside the gene matches: 7. This CDR3 has 16 residues. Germline V gives CDR1 SGHAT, CDR2 FQNNGV. Written as DNA, the CDR3 is TGTGCCAGCAGCTTAGGACAGCGGGGACGGACCGGGGAGCTGTTTTTT. It encodes CASSLGQRGRTGELFF.

The gene calls are TRBV15 and TRBJ1-2, with 7 bases fitting TRBD1. J was trimmed by 5 bases and V by 1 base; bases with no gene match: 4. The CDR3 sequence is 14 residues long. Germline V gene lookup returns CDR1 LNHNV and CDR2 YYDKDF (reference sequence). CDR3 residues: CATSRGGRGYGYTF. The CDR3 region has the DNA TGTGCCACCAGCAGAGGTGGCAGGGGGTATGGCTACACCTTC.

The J gene is TRBJ2-7, the V gene TRBV5-4; 9 bases map to TRBD1. J was trimmed by 5 bases and V by 2 bases; bases with no gene match: 8. The germline CDR1 and CDR2 sequences are SGHNT and YYREEE (reference sequence). The CDR3 has 15 amino acids. CDR3 nucleotides: TGTGCCAGCAGCTTACCCTCCGGGACAGGGAACGAGCAGTACTTC. Protein sequence: CASSLPSGTGNEQYF.

This chain joins TRBV3-1 (or the pseudogene TRBV3-2) and TRBJ2-2; a weak D match, TRBD2 (6 bases). V lost 1 base and J 6 bases, leaving 12 bases between the germline ends. Germline V gene data show CDR1 as LGHDT and CDR2 as YNNKEL (reference sequence). CDR3 length: 15 amino acids. This CDR3 reads CASSQAGVTSGELFF. The CDR3 nucleotides read TGTGCCAGCAGCCAAGCGGGAGTCACTTCCGGGGAGCTGTTTTTT.

This clone was seen a handful of times. Written as DNA, the CDR3 is TGTGCCTGGAGTCCCCTGGGACTAGCGGGGGGGGTAGGTGCAGATACGCAGTATTTT. It encodes CAWSPLGLAGGVGADTQYF. The chain carries TRBV30 and TRBJ2-3; 16 bases align to TRBD2. Germline assignment: CDR1 GTSNPN and CDR2 SVGIG (reference sequence). This CDR3 is 19 amino acids long. Trimming took 2 bases from V and 4 from J; bases not matched to a gene: 12. The complete variable domain, with remaining parts taken from reference TRBV30 and TRBJ2-3, reads SQTIHQWPATLVQPVGSPLSLECTVEGTSNPNLYWYRQAAGRGLQLLFYSVGIGQISSEVPQNLSASRPQDRQFILSSKKLLLSDSGFYLCAWSPLGLAGGVGADTQYFGPGTRLTVL.

At least ten counts were recorded for this clone. The DNA of the CDR3 is TGTGCCAGTCGAGGGGACTACAATCAGCCCCAGCATTTT. Its translation is CASRGDYNQPQHF. The V gene is TRBV12-3 or TRBV12-4, the J gene TRBJ1-5; weak D call: TRBD1 (5 bases). With 9 bases removed from V and 3 bases from J, the gap between germline ends came to 12 bases. This CDR3 is 13 amino acids long.

The chain recombines TRBV19 with TRBJ1-1, with 8 bases fitting TRBD1. Germline-derived CDR1 and CDR2 are LNHDA and SQIVND (reference sequence). V gave up 1 base and J gave up 0 bases; unmatched junction bases: 13. This CDR3 is built from 19 residues. The CDR3 sequence: CASSIVRANRDRMNTEAFF. The CDR3 DNA sequence: TGTGCCAGTAGTATAGTTCGGGCCAACCGGGACAGGATGAACACTGAAGCTTTCTTT.

V is TRBV7-2 and J is TRBJ1-5; no clear D gene. The CDR3 sequence is 14 residues long. Germline V CDR1 and CDR2: SGHTA, FQGNSA. V was cut by 5 bases and J by 7 bases, with 15 bases left in between. The DNA for the CDR3 is TGTGCCAGCAGCCCAACTGGAGCACGGCAGCCCCAGCATTTT. Translating it yields CASSPTGARQPQHF.

This sequence joins TRBV30 and TRBJ1-5; TRBD1 matches at 9 bases. There are 16 residues in the CDR3. Germline lookup yields CDR1 GTSNPN and CDR2 SVGIG (reference sequence). The ends lost 2 bases at V and 0 bases at J; junction bases unmatched: 5. CDR3 nucleotide sequence: TGTGCCTGGAGTTCCGGACAGGGGATTAGCAATCAGCCCCAGCATTTT. Translation gives CAWSSGQGISNQPQHF.

CDR3 DNA: TGTGCCAGCAGTGACTCGATAGCGGGAGTCGATGAGCAGTTCTTC. Amino acids: CASSDSIAGVDEQFF. This chain joins TRBV6-4 and TRBJ2-1; 9 bases map to TRBD2. This CDR3 comprises 15 residues. Germline loops: CDR1 MRHNA, CDR2 SNTAGT. J lost 8 bases, V lost 0 bases, and 5 bases had no gene match.

The gene calls are TRBV5-1 and TRBJ2-7, with TRBD2 matching 13 bases. V gave up 0 bases and J gave up 3 bases; unmatched junction bases: 3. The CDR3 length is 16 residues. Germline CDR1 and CDR2: SGHRS and YFSETQ. For the CDR3, the DNA is TGCGCCAGCAGCTTGGCGGGGACTAGCGGGGACTACGAGCAGTACTTC. It yields the protein CASSLAGTSGDYEQYF. Full variable domain (remainder filled in from reference TRBV5-1 and TRBJ2-7): KAGVTQTPRYLIKTRGQQVTLSCSPISGHRSVSWYQQTPGQGLQFLFEYFSETQRNKGNFPGRFSGRQFSNSRSEMNVSTLELGDSALYLCASSLAGTSGDYEQYFGPGTRLTVT.

The gene calls are TRBV5-4 and TRBJ1-2; TRBD1 matches at 10 bases. The germline gives CDR1 SGHNT, CDR2 YYREEE (reference sequence). The CDR3 has 14 amino acids. V was clipped by 0 bases and J by 9 bases; unmatched bases: 5. The CDR3 coding sequence is TGTGCCAGCAGCTTGGAACCGGGACAGGGGAGCTACACCTTC. Its protein is CASSLEPGQGSYTF.

V is TRBV7-2 and J is TRBJ1-3; maybe TRBD1 (6 bases). This CDR3 has 16 amino acids. Germline V CDR1 and CDR2: SGHTA, FQGNSA. The V and J ends lost 1 base and 0 bases respectively, with 10 bases between them. The CDR3 spells CASSLGTALSGNTIYF. CDR3 in DNA: TGTGCCAGCAGCTTAGGGACAGCCCTCTCTGGAAACACCATATATTTT.

The chain carries TRBV4-1 and TRBJ2-2; 7 positions match TRBD2. Trimming removed 2 bases from V and 3 bases from J; junction bases left unmatched: 12. Germline lookup yields CDR1 MGHRA and CDR2 YSYEKL. The CDR3 length is 18 residues. CDR3 nucleotide sequence: TGCGCCAGCAGCCAACCCCCGGGGATAGCGGGTGACACCGGGGAGCTGTTTTTT. Amino acid sequence: CASSQPPGIAGDTGELFF.

This clone showed up just once. The V and J genes are TRBV19 and TRBJ1-1; no clear D. The CDR3 extends over 14 amino acids. The germline CDR1 and CDR2 sequences are LNHDA and SQIVND (reference sequence). V was shortened by 7 bases and J by 7 bases, with 19 bases between the two germline ends. The CDR3 loop is CASTQSRGVGEAFF. CDR3 DNA: TGTGCCAGTACCCAGTCCCGGGGAGTTGGTGAAGCTTTCTTT.